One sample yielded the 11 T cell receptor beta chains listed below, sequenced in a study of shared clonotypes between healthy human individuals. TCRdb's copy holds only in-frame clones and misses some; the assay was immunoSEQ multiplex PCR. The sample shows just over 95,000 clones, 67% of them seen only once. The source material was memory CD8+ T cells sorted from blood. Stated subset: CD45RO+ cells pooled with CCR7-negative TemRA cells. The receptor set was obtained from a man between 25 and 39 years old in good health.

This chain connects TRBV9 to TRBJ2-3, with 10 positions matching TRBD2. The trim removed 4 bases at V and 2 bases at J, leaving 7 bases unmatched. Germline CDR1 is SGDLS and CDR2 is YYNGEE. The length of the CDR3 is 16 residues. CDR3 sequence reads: CASSKAGGAITDTQYF. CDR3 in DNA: TGTGCCAGCAGCAAAGCGGGGGGGGCAATCACAGATACGCAGTATTTT.

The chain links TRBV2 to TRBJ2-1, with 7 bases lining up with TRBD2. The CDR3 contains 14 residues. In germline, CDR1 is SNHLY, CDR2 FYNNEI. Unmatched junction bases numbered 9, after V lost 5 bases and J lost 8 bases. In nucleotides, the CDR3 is TGTGCCAGCAGTCCAGGACTAGTATCGCATGAGCAGTTCTTC. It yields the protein CASSPGLVSHEQFF.

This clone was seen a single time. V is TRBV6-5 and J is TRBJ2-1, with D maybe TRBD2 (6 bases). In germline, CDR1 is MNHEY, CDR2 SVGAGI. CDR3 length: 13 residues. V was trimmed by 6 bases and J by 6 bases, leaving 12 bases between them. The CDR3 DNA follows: TGTGCCAGCAGCGAGACTAGAGGCAATGAGCAGTTCTTC. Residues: CASSETRGNEQFF.

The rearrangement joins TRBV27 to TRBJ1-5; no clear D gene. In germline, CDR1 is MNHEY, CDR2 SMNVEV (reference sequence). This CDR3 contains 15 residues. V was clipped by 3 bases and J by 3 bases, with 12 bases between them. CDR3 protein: CASSFSRSYNQPQHF. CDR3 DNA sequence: TGTGCCAGCAGTTTTTCCCGGAGTTACAATCAGCCCCAGCATTTT.

CDR3 region: CASSLEVSDLYRPLDNEQFF. CDR3 bases: TGTGCCAGCAGCTTAGAAGTTTCGGACCTGTATCGCCCGTTAGACAATGAGCAGTTCTTC. The rearrangement links TRBV7-6 to TRBJ2-1, with D unclear. In germline, CDR1 is SGHVS, CDR2 FNYEAQ. CDR3 length equals 20 residues. V lost 1 base and J 5 bases, leaving 27 bases between the germline ends. The variable domain in full, with the rest retrieved from reference TRBV7-6 and TRBJ2-1, is GAGVSQSPRYKVTKRGQDVALRCDPISGHVSLYWYRQALGQGPEFLTYFNYEAQQDKSGLPNDRFSAERPEGSISTLTIQRTEQRDSAMYRCASSLEVSDLYRPLDNEQFFGPGTRLTVL.

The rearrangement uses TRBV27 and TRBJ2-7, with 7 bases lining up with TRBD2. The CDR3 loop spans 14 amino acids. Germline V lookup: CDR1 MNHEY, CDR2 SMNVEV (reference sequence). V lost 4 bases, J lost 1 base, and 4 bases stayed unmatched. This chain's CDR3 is CASSYLAASYEQYF. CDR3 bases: TGTGCCAGCAGTTACCTAGCGGCTTCCTACGAGCAGTACTTC.

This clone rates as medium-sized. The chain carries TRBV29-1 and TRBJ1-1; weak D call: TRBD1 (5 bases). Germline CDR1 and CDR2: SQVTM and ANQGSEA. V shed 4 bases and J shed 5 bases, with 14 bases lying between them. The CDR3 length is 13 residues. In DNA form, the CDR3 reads TGCAGCGTTGCGTCAGGGAGGGCTACTGAAGCTTTCTTT. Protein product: CSVASGRATEAFF.

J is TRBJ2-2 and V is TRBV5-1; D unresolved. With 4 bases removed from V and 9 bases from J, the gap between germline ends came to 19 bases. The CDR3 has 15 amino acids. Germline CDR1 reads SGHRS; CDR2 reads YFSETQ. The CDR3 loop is CASSLAPTDARELFF. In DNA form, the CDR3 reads TGCGCCAGCAGCCTCGCCCCGACGGATGCGAGGGAGCTGTTTTTT.

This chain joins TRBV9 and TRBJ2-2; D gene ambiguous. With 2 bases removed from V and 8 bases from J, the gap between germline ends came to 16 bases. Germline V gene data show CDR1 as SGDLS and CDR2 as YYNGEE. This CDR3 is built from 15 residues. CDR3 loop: CASSVLGSQIGELFF. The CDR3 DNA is TGTGCCAGCAGCGTTCTCGGGTCCCAGATAGGGGAGCTGTTTTTT.

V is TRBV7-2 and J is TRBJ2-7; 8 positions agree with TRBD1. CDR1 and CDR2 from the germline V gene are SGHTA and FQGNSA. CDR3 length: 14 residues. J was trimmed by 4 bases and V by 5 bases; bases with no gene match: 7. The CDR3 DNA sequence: TGTGCCAGCAGCCCTTCCGGGACAGGTTACGAGCAGTACTTC. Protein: CASSPSGTGYEQYF.

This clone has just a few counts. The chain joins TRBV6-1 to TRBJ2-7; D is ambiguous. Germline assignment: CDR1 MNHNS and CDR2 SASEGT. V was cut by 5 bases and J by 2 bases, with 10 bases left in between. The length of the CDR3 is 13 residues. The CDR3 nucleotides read TGTGCCAGCAGTATAGGTCGAGCCTACGAGCAGTACTTC. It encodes CASSIGRAYEQYF.